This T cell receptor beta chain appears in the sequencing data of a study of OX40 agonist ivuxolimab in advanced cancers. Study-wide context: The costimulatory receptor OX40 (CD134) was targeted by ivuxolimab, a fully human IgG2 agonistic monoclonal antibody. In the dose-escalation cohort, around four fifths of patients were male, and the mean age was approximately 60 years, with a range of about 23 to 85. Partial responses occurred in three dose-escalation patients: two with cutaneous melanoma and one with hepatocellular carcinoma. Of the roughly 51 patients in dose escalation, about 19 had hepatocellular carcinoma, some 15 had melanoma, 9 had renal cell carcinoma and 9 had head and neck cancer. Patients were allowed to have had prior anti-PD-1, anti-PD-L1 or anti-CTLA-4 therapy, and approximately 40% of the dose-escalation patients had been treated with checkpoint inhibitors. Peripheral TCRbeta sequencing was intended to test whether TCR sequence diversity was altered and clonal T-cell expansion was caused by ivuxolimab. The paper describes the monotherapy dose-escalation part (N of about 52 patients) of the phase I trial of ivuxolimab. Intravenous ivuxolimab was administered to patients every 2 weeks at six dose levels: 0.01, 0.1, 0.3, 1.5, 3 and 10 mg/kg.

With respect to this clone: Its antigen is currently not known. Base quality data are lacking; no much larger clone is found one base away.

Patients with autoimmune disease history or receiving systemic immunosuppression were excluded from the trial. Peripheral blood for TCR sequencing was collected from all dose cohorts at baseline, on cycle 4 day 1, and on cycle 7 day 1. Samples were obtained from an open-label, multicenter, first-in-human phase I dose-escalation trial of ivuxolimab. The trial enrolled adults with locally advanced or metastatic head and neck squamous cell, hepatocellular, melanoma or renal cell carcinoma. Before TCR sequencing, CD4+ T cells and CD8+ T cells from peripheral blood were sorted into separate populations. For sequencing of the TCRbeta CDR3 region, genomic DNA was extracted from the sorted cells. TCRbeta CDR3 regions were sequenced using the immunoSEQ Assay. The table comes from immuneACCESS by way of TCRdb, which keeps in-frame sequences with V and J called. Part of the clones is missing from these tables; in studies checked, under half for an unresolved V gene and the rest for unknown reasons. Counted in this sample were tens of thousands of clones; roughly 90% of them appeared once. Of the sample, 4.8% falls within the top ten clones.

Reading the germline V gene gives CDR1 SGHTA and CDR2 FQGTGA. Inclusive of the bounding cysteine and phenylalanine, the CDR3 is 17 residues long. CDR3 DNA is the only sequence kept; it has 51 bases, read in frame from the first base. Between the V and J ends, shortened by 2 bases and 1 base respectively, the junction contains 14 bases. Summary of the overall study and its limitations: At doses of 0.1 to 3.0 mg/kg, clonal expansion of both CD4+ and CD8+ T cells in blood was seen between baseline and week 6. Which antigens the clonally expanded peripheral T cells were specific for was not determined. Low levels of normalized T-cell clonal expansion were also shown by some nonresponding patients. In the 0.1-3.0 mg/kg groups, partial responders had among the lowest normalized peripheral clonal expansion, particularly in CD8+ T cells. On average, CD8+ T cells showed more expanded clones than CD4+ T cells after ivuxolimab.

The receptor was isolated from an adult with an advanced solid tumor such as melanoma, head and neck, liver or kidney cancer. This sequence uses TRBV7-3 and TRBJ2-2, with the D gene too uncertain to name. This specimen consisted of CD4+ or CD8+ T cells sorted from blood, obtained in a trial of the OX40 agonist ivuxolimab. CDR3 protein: CASSLEPPGRNTGELFF. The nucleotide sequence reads TGTGCCAGCAGCTTAGAGCCGCCCGGACGGAACACCGGGGAGCTGTTTTTT.